The sequence of this T cell receptor (beta chain) was determined in a study of blood T cell repertoires in COVID-19. Looking at the study overall: T cells, B-cell-depleted T cells, or PBMCs provided the cDNA or gDNA that served as material.

This CDR3 comprises 16 residues. V was trimmed by 4 bases and J by 0 bases, leaving 12 bases between them. Germline lookup yields CDR1 MNHEY and CDR2 SMNVEV (reference sequence). Enrolled through a virtual design, the participants were between about 18 and 100 years of age and came from 24 US areas. Cohorts were assigned according to the clinical history that participants reported. As originally analysed: Amplification of reference gene primers was used by the study to estimate nucleated cell counts. Data came from immunoSEQ multiplex PCR; TCRdb stores just in-frame clones and leaves some out. V, J and clone size derive from that table, while D and trimming were established from the DNA sequence. This table has approximately 300,000 clones, 90% appearing once.

Sequencing was carried out using PBMCs or T cells enriched from blood (not recorded which). V is TRBV27 and J is TRBJ1-4, with D perhaps matching TRBD1 (6 bases). The TCR was taken from a woman aged 25 to 45 who had been exposed to COVID-19. The CDR3 region is CASSSSGTPTNEKLFF. CDR3 bases: TGTGCCAGCAGTTCCTCCGGGACACCAACTAATGAAAAACTGTTTTTT.